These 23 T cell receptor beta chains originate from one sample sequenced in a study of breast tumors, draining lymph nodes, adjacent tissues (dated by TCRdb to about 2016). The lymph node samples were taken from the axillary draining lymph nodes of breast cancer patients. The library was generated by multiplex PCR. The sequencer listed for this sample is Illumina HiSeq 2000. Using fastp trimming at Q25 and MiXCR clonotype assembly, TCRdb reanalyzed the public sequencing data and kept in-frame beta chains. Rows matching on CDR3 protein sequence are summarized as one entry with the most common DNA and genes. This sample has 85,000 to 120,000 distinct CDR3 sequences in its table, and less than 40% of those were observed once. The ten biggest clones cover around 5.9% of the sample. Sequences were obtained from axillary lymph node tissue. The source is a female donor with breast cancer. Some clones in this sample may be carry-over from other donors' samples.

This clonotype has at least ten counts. The CDR3 coding sequence is TGTGCCAGCAGCGCCTGGTTTTCTGGAAACACCATATATTTT. Encoded protein: CASSAWFSGNTIYF. The chain combines TRBV5-4 with TRBJ1-3; D unresolved. With 4 bases removed from V and 1 base from J, the gap between germline ends came to 9 bases. The CDR3 spans 14 residues. CDR1 and CDR2 from the germline V gene are SGHNT and YYREEE (reference sequence).

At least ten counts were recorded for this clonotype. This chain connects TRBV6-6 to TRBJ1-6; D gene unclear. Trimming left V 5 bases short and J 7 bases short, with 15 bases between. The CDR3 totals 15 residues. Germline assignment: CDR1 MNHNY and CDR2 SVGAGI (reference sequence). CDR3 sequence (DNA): TGTGCCAGCAGTCACGGGAGGGCTGAGAATTCACCCCTCCACTTT. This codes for CASSHGRAENSPLHF.

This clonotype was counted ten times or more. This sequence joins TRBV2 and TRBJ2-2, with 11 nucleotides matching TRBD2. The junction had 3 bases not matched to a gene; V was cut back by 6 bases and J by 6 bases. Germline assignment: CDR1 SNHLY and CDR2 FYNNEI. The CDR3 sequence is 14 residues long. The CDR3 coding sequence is TGTGCCAGCAGCTTGACTAGCGGGGCCGGGGAGCTGTTTTTT. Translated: CASSLTSGAGELFF.

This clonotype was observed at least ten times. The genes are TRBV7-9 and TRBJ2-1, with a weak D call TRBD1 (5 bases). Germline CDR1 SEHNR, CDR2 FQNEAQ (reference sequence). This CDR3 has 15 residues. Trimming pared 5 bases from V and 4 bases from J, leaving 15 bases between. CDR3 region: CASSPFQGIYNEQFF. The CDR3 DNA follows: TGTGCCAGCAGCCCATTCCAGGGAATATACAATGAGCAGTTCTTC.

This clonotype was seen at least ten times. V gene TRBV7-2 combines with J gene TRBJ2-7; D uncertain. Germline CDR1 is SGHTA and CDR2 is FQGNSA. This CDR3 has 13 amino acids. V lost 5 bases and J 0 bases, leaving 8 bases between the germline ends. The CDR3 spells CASSALHSYEQYF. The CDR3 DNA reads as TGTGCCAGCAGCGCGTTGCACTCCTACGAGCAGTACTTC.

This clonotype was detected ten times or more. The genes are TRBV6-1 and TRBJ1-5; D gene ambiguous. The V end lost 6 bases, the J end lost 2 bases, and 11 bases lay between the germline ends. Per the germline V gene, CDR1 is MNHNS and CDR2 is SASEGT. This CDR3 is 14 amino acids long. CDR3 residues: CASSPQLGNQPQHF. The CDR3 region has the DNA TGTGCCAGCAGCCCACAACTTGGCAATCAGCCCCAGCATTTT.

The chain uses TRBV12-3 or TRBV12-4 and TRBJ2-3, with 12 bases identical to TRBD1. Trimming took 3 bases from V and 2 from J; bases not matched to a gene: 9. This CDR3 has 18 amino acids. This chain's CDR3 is CASSFRGTGGCVTDTQYF. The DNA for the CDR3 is TGTGCCAGCAGTTTCCGCGGGACAGGGGGCTGTGTCACAGATACGCAGTATTTT.

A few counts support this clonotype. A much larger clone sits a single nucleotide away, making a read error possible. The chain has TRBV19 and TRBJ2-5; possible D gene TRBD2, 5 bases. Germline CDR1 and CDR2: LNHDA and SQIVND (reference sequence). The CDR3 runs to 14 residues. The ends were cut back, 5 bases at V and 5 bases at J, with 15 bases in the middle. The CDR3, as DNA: TGTGCCAGTAGTGTAGGGAGCAGCACGGAGACCCAGTACTTC. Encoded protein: CASSVGSSTETQYF.

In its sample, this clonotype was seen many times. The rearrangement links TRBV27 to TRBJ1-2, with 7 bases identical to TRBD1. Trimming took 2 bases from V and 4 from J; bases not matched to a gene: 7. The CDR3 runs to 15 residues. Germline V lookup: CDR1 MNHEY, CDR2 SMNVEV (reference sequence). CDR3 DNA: TGTGCCAGCAGTTTAGCAGACAGGGTGCTCTATGGCTACACCTTC. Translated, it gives CASSLADRVLYGYTF.

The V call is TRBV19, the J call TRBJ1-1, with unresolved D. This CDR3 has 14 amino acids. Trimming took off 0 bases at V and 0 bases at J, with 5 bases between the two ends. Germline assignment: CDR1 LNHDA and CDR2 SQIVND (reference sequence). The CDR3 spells CASSIEGMNTEAFF. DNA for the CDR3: TGTGCCAGTAGTATAGAGGGGATGAACACTGAAGCTTTCTTT.

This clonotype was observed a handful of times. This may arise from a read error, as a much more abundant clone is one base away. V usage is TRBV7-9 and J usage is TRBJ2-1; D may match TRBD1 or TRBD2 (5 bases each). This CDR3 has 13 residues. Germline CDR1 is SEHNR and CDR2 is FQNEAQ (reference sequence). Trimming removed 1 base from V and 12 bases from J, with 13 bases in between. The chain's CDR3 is CASSLEKTGGQFF. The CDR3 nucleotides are TGTGCCAGCAGCTTAGAAAAGACTGGGGGGCAGTTCTTC.

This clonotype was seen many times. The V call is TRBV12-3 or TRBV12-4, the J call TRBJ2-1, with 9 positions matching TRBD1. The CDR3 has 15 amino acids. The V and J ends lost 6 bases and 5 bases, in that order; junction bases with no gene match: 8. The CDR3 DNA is TGTGCCAGCAGCGACACCGGGACAGGGAACAATGAGCAGTTCTTC. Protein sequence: CASSDTGTGNNEQFF.

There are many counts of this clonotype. CDR3 sequence reads: CASSPMAVNYGYTF. In DNA, the CDR3 is TGTGCCAGCAGCCCGATGGCGGTGAACTATGGCTACACCTTC. The chain has TRBV7-9 and TRBJ1-2; no firm D call. V was pared by 5 bases and J by 2 bases, with 12 bases between. This CDR3 spans 14 amino acids. Germline V gives CDR1 SEHNR, CDR2 FQNEAQ (reference sequence).

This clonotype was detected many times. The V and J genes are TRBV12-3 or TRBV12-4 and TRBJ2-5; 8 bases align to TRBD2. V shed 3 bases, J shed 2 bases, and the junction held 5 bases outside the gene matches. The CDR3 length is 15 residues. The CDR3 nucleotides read TGTGCCAGCAGTTTGGGCGGGGGGTCACAAGAGACCCAGTACTTC. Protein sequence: CASSLGGGSQETQYF.

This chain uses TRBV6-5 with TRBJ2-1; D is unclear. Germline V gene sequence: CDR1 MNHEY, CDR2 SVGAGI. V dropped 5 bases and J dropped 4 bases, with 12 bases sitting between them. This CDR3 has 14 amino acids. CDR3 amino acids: CASSHNKNYNEQFF. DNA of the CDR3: TGTGCCAGCAGTCACAATAAAAATTACAATGAGCAGTTCTTC.

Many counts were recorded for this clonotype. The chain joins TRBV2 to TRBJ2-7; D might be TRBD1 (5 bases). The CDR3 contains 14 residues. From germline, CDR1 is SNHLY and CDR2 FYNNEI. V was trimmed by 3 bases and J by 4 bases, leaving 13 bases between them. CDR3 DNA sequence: TGTGCCAGCAGTGATAATTCAGGGAAATACGAGCAGTACTTC. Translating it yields CASSDNSGKYEQYF.

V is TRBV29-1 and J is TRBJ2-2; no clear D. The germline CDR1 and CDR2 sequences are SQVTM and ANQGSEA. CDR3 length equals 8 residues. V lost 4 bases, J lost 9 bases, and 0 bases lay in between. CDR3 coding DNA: TGCAGCGTTGGGGAGCTGTTTTTT. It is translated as CSVGELFF.

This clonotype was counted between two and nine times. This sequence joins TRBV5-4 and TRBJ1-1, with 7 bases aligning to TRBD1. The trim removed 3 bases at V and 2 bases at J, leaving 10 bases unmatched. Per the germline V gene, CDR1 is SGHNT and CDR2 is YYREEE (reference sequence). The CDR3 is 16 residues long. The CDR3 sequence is CASSWGFGTDNTEAFF. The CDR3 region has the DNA TGTGCCAGCAGCTGGGGATTCGGGACAGATAACACTGAAGCTTTCTTT. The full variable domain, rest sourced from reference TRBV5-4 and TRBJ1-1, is ETGVTQSPTHLIKTRGQQVTLRCSSQSGHNTVSWYQQALGQGPQFIFQYYREEENGRGNFPPRFSGLQFPNYSSELNVNALELDDSALYLCASSWGFGTDNTEAFFGQGTRLTVV.

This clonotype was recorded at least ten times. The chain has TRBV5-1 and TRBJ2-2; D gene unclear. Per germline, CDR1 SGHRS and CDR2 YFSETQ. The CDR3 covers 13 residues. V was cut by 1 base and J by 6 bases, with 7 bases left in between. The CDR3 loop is CASSLYVSGELFF. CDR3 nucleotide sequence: TGCGCCAGCAGCTTGTACGTATCCGGGGAGCTGTTTTTT. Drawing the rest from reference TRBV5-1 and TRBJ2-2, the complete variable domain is KAGVTQTPRYLIKTRGQQVTLSCSPISGHRSVSWYQQTPGQGLQFLFEYFSETQRNKGNFPGRFSGRQFSNSRSEMNVSTLELGDSALYLCASSLYVSGELFFGEGSRLTVL.

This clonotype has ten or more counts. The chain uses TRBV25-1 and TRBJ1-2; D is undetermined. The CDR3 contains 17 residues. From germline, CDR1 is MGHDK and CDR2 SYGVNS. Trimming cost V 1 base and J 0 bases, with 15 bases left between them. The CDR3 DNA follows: TGTGCCAGCAGTGAATCTACCGTAATGAGTACTAACTATGGCTACACCTTC. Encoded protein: CASSESTVMSTNYGYTF.

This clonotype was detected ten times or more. In DNA, the CDR3 is TGCAGTGCTAGAGATCAGGGGGCGCCCAATCAGCCCCAGCATTTT. This codes for CSARDQGAPNQPQHF. The chain employs TRBV20-1 and TRBJ1-5; 8 bases are shared with TRBD1. Germline V gene lookup returns CDR1 DFQATT and CDR2 SNEGSKA (reference sequence). The ends lost 0 bases at V and 3 bases at J; junction bases unmatched: 4. CDR3 size: 15 residues.

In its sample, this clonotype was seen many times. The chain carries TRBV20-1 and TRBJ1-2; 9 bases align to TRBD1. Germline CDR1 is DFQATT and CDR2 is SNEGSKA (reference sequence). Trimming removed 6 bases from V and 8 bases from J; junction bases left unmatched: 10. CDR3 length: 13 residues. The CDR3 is CSATTGTGNGYTF. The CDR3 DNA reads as TGCAGTGCCACAACTGGGACAGGGAACGGCTACACCTTC.

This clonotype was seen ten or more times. This CDR3 is CASSLVITDTQYF. CDR3 nucleotide sequence: TGTGCCAGCAGCTTAGTAATCACAGATACGCAGTATTTT. The chain uses TRBV11-3 and TRBJ2-3; no firm D call. V shed 1 base and J shed 2 bases, with 4 bases lying between them. The CDR3 runs to 13 residues. Germline-derived CDR1 and CDR2 are SGHNT and YENEEA.